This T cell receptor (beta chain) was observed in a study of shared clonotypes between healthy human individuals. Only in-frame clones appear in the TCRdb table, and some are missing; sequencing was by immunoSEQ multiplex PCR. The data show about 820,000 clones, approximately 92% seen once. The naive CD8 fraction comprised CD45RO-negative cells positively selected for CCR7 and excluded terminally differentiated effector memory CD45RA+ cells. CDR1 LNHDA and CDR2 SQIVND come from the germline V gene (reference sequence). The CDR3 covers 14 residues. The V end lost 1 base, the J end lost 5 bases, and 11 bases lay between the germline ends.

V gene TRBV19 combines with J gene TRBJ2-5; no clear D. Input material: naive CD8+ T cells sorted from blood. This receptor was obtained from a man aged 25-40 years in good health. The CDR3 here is CASSIVLETETQYF. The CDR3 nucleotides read TGTGCCAGTAGTATAGTTCTTGAGACGGAGACCCAGTACTTC.